This entry lists 10 T cell receptor beta chains sequenced from one sample in a study of T-cell memory formation after mild COVID-19. TCRdb itself ran the 5' RACE reads through MiXCR, one entry per CDR3 protein. The sample lists around 160,000 distinct CDR3 sequences; under 14% were seen once. The sequenced sample consisted of PBMCs or a T cell subset sorted from them (not recorded which). The receptors derive from a man aged 18 to 30 who had mild COVID-19 (a few samples of this study predate the infection). Cell type and time point are not known.

This clonotype came up a few times. The chain has TRBV12-5 and TRBJ1-2; no definite D call. Trimming took off 7 bases at V and 8 bases at J, with 14 bases between the two ends. Per the germline V gene, CDR1 is LGHNT and CDR2 is FRNRAP. The length of the CDR3 is 12 residues. The CDR3: CASASESGGYTF. In nucleotides, the CDR3 is TGTGCTAGTGCCTCAGAGAGCGGGGGCTACACCTTC.

This clonotype was counted ten times or more. The chain links TRBV12-3 or TRBV12-4 to TRBJ2-3; D is unclear. The CDR3 length is 11 residues. The V and J ends lost 3 bases and 5 bases respectively, with 3 bases between them. CDR3 sequence: CASSFGDTQYF. The CDR3 DNA follows: TGTGCCAGCAGTTTTGGAGATACGCAGTATTTT.

This rearrangement joins TRBV2 to TRBJ2-5; D uncertain. The CDR3 spans 13 residues. Trimming took 8 bases from V and 5 from J, leaving 15 bases between them. The germline CDR1 and CDR2 sequences are SNHLY and FYNNEI. The CDR3 spells CASRGPFGETQYF. CDR3 DNA sequence: TGTGCCAGCCGAGGACCGTTTGGGGAGACCCAGTACTTC.

The V call is TRBV29-1, the J call TRBJ1-3; no reliable D call. In germline, CDR1 is SQVTM, CDR2 ANQGSEA. The CDR3 totals 15 residues. Deletions cut 7 bases from V and 4 bases from J, with 20 bases between. The CDR3 loop is CSAGGTIGAGNTIYF. For the CDR3, the DNA is TGCAGCGCCGGAGGAACCATCGGCGCCGGAAACACCATATATTTT. Full variable domain (remainder filled in from reference TRBV29-1 and TRBJ1-3): SAVISQKPSRDICQRGTSLTIQCQVDSQVTMMFWYRQQPGQSLTLIATANQGSEATYESGFVIDKFPISRPNLTFSTLTVSNMSPEDSSIYLCSAGGTIGAGNTIYFGEGSWLTVV.

This clonotype was counted only a few times. This chain links TRBV12-3 or TRBV12-4 with TRBJ1-5; D unresolved. This CDR3 is 14 amino acids long. Trimming pared 3 bases from V and 7 bases from J, leaving 13 bases between. CDR3 region: CASSLYRSGQPQHF. CDR3 coding DNA: TGTGCCAGCAGTTTGTACCGGTCTGGGCAGCCCCAGCATTTT.

The sample holds a few counts of this clonotype. J is TRBJ2-3 and V is TRBV12-3 or TRBV12-4; D is unresolved. The CDR3 is made up of 15 amino acids. V lost 6 bases and J 7 bases, leaving 20 bases between the germline ends. CDR3 protein: CASRDQTEFKHTQYF. Here the CDR3 DNA reads TGTGCCAGCAGAGACCAGACGGAATTTAAACATACGCAGTATTTT.

This clonotype was found many times. V and J are TRBV7-2 and TRBJ1-1; 10 bases are shared with TRBD1. The CDR3 length is 16 residues. Per germline, CDR1 SGHTA and CDR2 FQGNSA. V was clipped by 4 bases and J by 4 bases; unmatched bases: 9. CDR3 protein: CASSSPRQGASTEAFF. The CDR3 nucleotides read TGTGCCAGCAGCTCCCCTCGACAGGGGGCTTCCACTGAAGCTTTCTTT. Full variable domain (remainder filled in from reference TRBV7-2 and TRBJ1-1): GAGVSQSPSNKVTEKGKDVELRCDPISGHTALYWYRQSLGQGLEFLIYFQGNSAPDKSGLPSDRFSAERTGGSVSTLTIQRTQQEDSAVYLCASSSPRQGASTEAFFGQGTRLTVV.

This sequence joins TRBV5-1 and TRBJ2-6; possibly TRBD1 or TRBD2 for D (5 bases each). The CDR3 covers 16 residues. Germline V gene data show CDR1 as SGHRS and CDR2 as YFSETQ. Trimming pared 4 bases from V and 3 bases from J, leaving 14 bases between. The CDR3 DNA reads as TGCGCCAGCAGCAGGGGACCGACCGGTGGGGCCAACGTCCTGACTTTC. Protein sequence: CASSRGPTGGANVLTF. Supplemented by reference TRBV5-1 and TRBJ2-6, the full variable domain reads KAGVTQTPRYLIKTRGQQVTLSCSPISGHRSVSWYQQTPGQGLQFLFEYFSETQRNKGNFPGRFSGRQFSNSRSEMNVSTLELGDSALYLCASSRGPTGGANVLTFGAGSRLTVL.

The J gene is TRBJ2-1, the V gene TRBV9; TRBD2 agrees at 9 bases. V shed 3 bases, J shed 3 bases, and the junction held 7 bases outside the gene matches. Germline CDR1 is SGDLS and CDR2 is YYNGEE. The length of the CDR3 is 16 residues. This chain's CDR3 is CASSGTSGGLYNEQFF. CDR3 nucleotides: TGTGCCAGCAGCGGGACGAGCGGGGGGCTCTACAATGAGCAGTTCTTC. Full variable domain (missing parts from reference TRBV9 and TRBJ2-1): DSGVTQTPKHLITATGQRVTLRCSPRSGDLSVYWYQQSLDQGLQFLIQYYNGEERAKGNILERFSAQQFPDLHSELNLSSLELGDSALYFCASSGTSGGLYNEQFFGPGTRLTVL.

This clonotype was seen a handful of times. The chain carries TRBV7-2 and TRBJ1-5; 7 bases are a match to TRBD1. Germline V gene sequence: CDR1 SGHTA, CDR2 FQGNSA. The ends lost 4 bases at V and 2 bases at J; junction bases unmatched: 2. This CDR3 has 14 residues. CDR3 DNA sequence: TGTGCCAGCAGCTATGGACAGGGCAATCAGCCCCAGCATTTT. The encoded protein is CASSYGQGNQPQHF.